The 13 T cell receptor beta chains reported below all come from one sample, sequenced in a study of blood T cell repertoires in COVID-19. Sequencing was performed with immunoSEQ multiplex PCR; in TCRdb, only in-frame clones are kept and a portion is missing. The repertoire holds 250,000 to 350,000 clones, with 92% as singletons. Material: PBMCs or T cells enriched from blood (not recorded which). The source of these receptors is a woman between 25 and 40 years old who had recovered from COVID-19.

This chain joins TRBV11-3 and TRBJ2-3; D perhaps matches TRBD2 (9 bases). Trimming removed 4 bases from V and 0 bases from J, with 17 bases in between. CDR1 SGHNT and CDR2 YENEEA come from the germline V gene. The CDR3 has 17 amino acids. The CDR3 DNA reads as TGTGCCAGCAGCTCAGGGGGCCTAGCGGGGAGCACAGATACGCAGTATTTT. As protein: CASSSGGLAGSTDTQYF.

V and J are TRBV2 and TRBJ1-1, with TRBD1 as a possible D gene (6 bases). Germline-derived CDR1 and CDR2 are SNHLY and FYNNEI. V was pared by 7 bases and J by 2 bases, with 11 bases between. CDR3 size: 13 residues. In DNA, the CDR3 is TGTGCCAGCACGCAGGGGTTAAACACTGAAGCTTTCTTT. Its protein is CASTQGLNTEAFF.

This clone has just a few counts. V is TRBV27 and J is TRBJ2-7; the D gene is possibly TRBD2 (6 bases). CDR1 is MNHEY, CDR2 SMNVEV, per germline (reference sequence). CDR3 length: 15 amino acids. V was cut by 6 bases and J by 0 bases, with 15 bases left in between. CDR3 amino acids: CASRAAGPSSYEQYF. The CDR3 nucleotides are TGTGCCAGCAGGGCCGCGGGACCGAGCTCCTACGAGCAGTACTTC.

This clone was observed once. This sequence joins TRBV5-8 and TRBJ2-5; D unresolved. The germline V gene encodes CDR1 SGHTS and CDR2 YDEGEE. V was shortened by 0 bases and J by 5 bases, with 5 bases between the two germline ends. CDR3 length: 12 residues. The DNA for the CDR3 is TGTGCCAGCAGCTTGGCGAGCGAGACCCAGTACTTC. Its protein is CASSLASETQYF.

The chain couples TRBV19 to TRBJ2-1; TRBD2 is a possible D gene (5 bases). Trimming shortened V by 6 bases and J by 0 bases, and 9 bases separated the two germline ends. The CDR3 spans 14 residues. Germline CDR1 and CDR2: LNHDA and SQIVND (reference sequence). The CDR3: CASRARGSYNEQFF. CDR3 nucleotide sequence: TGTGCCAGTAGGGCCCGGGGCTCCTACAATGAGCAGTTCTTC. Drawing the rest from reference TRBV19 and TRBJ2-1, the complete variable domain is DGGITQSPKYLFRKEGQNVTLSCEQNLNHDAMYWYRQDPGQGLRLIYYSQIVNDFQKGDIAEGYSVSREKKESFPLTVTSAQKNPTAFYLCASRARGSYNEQFFGPGTRLTVL.

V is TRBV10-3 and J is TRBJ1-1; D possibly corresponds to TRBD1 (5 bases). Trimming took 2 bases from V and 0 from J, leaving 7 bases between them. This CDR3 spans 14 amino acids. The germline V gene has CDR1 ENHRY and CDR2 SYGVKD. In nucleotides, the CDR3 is TGTGCCATCAGTGAGAGGGACTTGAACACTGAAGCTTTCTTT. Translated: CAISERDLNTEAFF.

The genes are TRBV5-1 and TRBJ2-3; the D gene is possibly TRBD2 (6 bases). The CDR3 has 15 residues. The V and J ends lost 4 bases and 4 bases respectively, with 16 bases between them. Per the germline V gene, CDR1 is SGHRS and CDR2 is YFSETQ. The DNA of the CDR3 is TGCGCCAGCAGCACTATACCGGGAGTAGCAGATACGCAGTATTTT. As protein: CASSTIPGVADTQYF.

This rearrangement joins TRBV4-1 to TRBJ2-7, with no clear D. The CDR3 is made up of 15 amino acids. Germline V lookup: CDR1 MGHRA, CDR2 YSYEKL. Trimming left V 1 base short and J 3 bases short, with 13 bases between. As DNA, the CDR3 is TGCGCCAGCAGCCAAGTTGCAGGCTCAGGCTACGAGCAGTACTTC. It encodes CASSQVAGSGYEQYF.

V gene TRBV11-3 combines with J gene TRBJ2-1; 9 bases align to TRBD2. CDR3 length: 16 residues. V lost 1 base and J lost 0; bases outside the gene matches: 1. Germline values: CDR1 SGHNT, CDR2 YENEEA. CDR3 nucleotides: TGTGCCAGCAGCTTAGGCGGGGGGGCCTCCTACAATGAGCAGTTCTTC. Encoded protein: CASSLGGGASYNEQFF.

The CDR3 loop is CASSPGGFPTEAFF. CDR3 bases: TGTGCCAGCAGCCCCGGGGGGTTTCCTACTGAAGCTTTCTTT. The chain combines TRBV9 with TRBJ1-1; the D gene is possibly TRBD1 (5 bases). The CDR3 sequence is 14 residues long. CDR1 is SGDLS, CDR2 YYNGEE, per germline. Between the trimmed V and J ends, which lost 4 bases and 5 bases, there was a span of 15 bases.

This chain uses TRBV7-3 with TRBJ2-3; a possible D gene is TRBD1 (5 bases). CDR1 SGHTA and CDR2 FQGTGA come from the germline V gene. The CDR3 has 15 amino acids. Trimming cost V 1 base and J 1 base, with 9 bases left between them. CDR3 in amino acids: CASSLSQGRTDTQYF. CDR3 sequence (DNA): TGTGCCAGCAGCTTAAGTCAGGGTCGCACAGATACGCAGTATTTT.

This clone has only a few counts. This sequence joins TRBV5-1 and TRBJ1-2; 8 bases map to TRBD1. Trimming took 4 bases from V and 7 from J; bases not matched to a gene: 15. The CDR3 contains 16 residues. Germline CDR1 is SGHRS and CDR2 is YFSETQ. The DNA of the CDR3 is TGCGCCAGCAGCCAAGCGACTTCAGGGGGCGTCGGTGGCTACACCTTC. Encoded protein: CASSQATSGGVGGYTF.

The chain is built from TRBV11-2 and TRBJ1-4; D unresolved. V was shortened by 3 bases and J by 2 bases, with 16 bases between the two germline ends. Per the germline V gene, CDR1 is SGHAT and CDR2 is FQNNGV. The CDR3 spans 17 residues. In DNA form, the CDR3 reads TGTGCCAGCAGCTTTGCGGGAGGGAGAGGGACTAATGAAAAACTGTTTTTT. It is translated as CASSFAGGRGTNEKLFF.